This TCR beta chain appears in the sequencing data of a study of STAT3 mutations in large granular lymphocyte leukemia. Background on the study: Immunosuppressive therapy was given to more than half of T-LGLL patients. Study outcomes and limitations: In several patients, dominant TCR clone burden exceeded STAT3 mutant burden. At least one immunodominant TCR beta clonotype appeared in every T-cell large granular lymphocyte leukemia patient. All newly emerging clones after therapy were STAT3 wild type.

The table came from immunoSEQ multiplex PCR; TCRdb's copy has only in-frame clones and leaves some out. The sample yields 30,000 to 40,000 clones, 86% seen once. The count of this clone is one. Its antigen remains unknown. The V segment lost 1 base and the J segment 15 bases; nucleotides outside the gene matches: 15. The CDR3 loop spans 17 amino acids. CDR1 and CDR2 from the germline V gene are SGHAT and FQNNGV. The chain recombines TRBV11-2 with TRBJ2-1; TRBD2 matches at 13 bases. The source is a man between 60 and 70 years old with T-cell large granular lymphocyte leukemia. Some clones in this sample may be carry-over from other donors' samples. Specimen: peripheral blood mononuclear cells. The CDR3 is CASSLAGGDGLAGAGFF. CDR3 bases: TGTGCCAGCAGCTTAGCTGGAGGCGACGGACTAGCGGGAGCAGGGTTCTTC.